This is a list of T cell receptor beta chains from one sample in a study of CD8+CD57+ T cells in acquired aplastic anemia. TCRdb reprocessed the reads via MiXCR and lists one record per CDR3 protein. The sample has tens of thousands of distinct CDR3 sequences; more than 65% are singletons. The sequencing sample was made of sorted CD4+, CD8+, or CD8+CD57+ T cells (not recorded which) from PBMCs. The receptors were sampled from a human donor in good health, serving as a control. CDR3s include the opening cysteine and the closing phenylalanine or tryptophan. Each record gives: V gene, J gene, D gene, clone size, CDR3 protein, CDR3 DNA. D genes are given only for firm matches. Only some rows state a clone size, as once, few, many or a class for expanded clones.

V gene: TRBV11-1
J gene: TRBJ1-6
D gene: NA
clone size: NA
CDR3 protein: CASSPWFSSYNSPLHF
CDR3 DNA: TGTGCCAGCAGCCCCTGGTTCAGCTCCTATAATTCACCCCTCCACTTT

V gene: TRBV15
J gene: TRBJ2-2
D gene: TRBD2
clone size: NA
CDR3 protein: CATSRPPGLANTGELFF
CDR3 DNA: TGTGCCACCAGCAGACCGCCGGGACTAGCGAACACCGGGGAGCTGTTTTTT

V gene: TRBV2
J gene: TRBJ1-2
D gene: NA
clone size: NA
CDR3 protein: CASSEVSGDYGYTF
CDR3 DNA: TGTGCCAGCAGTGAAGTTTCGGGGGACTATGGCTACACCTTC

V gene: TRBV20-1
J gene: TRBJ2-7
D gene: TRBD1
clone size: NA
CDR3 protein: CSARTGGGYEQYF
CDR3 DNA: TGCAGTGCTAGGACAGGGGGAGGGTACGAGCAGTACTTC

V gene: TRBV10-3
J gene: TRBJ2-7
D gene: TRBD1
clone size: once
CDR3 protein: CAISESDRVDEQYF
CDR3 DNA: TGTGCCATCAGTGAGTCGGACAGGGTCGACGAGCAGTACTTC

V gene: TRBV7-2
J gene: TRBJ2-2
D gene: NA
clone size: NA
CDR3 protein: CASTDANTGELFF
CDR3 DNA: TGTGCCAGCACTGACGCGAACACCGGGGAGCTGTTTTTT

V gene: TRBV29-1
J gene: TRBJ1-1
D gene: NA
clone size: NA
CDR3 protein: CSVAKALGNTEAFF
CDR3 DNA: TGCAGCGTTGCTAAGGCGTTAGGGAACACTGAAGCTTTCTTT

V gene: TRBV7-2
J gene: TRBJ1-5
D gene: NA
clone size: medium-sized
CDR3 protein: CASSSLNGQPQHF
CDR3 DNA: TGTGCCAGCAGCTCCCTCAATGGACAGCCCCAGCATTTT

V gene: TRBV5-4
J gene: TRBJ2-7
D gene: TRBD1
clone size: NA
CDR3 protein: CASSLGTGAPYEQYF
CDR3 DNA: TGTGCCAGCAGCTTGGGGACAGGGGCTCCCTACGAGCAGTACTTC

V gene: TRBV7-6
J gene: TRBJ2-5
D gene: NA
clone size: NA
CDR3 protein: CASSLELSGAGETQYF
CDR3 DNA: TGTGCCAGCAGCTTGGAACTTTCGGGGGCGGGGGAGACCCAGTACTTC

V gene: TRBV25-1
J gene: TRBJ2-1
D gene: TRBD1
clone size: NA
CDR3 protein: CASSEYRGPYEQFF
CDR3 DNA: TGTGCCAGCAGTGAATACAGGGGGCCCTACGAGCAGTTCTTC

V gene: TRBV19
J gene: TRBJ2-7
D gene: NA
clone size: few
CDR3 protein: CASSIDGESYEQYF
CDR3 DNA: TGTGCCAGTAGTATAGATGGGGAGAGCTACGAGCAGTACTTC

V gene: TRBV4-1
J gene: TRBJ1-5
D gene: NA
clone size: few
CDR3 protein: CASSLGPINQPQHF
CDR3 DNA: TGCGCCAGCAGCCTCGGACCGATAAATCAGCCCCAGCATTTT

V gene: TRBV10-1
J gene: TRBJ2-5
D gene: NA
clone size: NA
CDR3 protein: CASSSSGTLETQYF
CDR3 DNA: TGCGCCAGCTCCTCCTCAGGGACGTTGGAGACCCAGTACTTC

V gene: TRBV19
J gene: TRBJ2-5
D gene: NA
clone size: NA
CDR3 protein: CASSNAGLRAETQYF
CDR3 DNA: TGTGCCAGTAGTAATGCCGGCCTCAGGGCCGAGACCCAGTACTTC

V gene: TRBV24-1
J gene: TRBJ2-3
D gene: TRBD2
clone size: NA
CDR3 protein: CATSDRTSGEPTDTQYF
CDR3 DNA: TGTGCCACCAGTGATCGGACTAGCGGGGAACCCACAGATACGCAGTATTTT

V gene: TRBV6-4
J gene: TRBJ2-1
D gene: TRBD2
clone size: few
CDR3 protein: CASSDGSGPDEQFF
CDR3 DNA: TGTGCCAGCAGTGACGGTAGCGGGCCGGATGAGCAGTTCTTC

V gene: TRBV24-1
J gene: TRBJ1-2
D gene: NA
clone size: NA
CDR3 protein: CATSDSQVGYGYTF
CDR3 DNA: TGTGCCACCAGTGACTCCCAGGTGGGGTATGGCTACACCTTC

V gene: TRBV7-9
J gene: TRBJ1-1
D gene: NA
clone size: NA
CDR3 protein: CASSLGSGTEAFF
CDR3 DNA: TGTGCCAGCAGCTTAGGTTCAGGAACTGAAGCTTTCTTT

V gene: TRBV19
J gene: TRBJ1-4
D gene: NA
clone size: few
CDR3 protein: CASRFRDTGEKLFF
CDR3 DNA: TGTGCCAGTAGATTCCGGGACACTGGGGAAAAACTGTTTTTT

V gene: TRBV10-3
J gene: TRBJ1-5
D gene: NA
clone size: NA
CDR3 protein: CAIGDRPNQPQHF
CDR3 DNA: TGTGCCATCGGAGACAGGCCTAATCAGCCCCAGCATTTT

V gene: TRBV5-6
J gene: TRBJ1-4
D gene: NA
clone size: once
CDR3 protein: CASSSAGANEKLFF
CDR3 DNA: TGTGCCAGCAGCTCGGCCGGCGCTAATGAAAAACTGTTTTTT

V gene: TRBV15
J gene: TRBJ2-7
D gene: TRBD1
clone size: NA
CDR3 protein: CATSARRGGKNEQYF
CDR3 DNA: TGTGCCACCAGCGCCCGTCGAGGGGGCAAAAACGAGCAGTACTTC

V gene: TRBV19
J gene: TRBJ1-1
D gene: NA
clone size: NA
CDR3 protein: CASSQQGPNTEAFF
CDR3 DNA: TGTGCCAGTAGTCAACAGGGCCCAAACACTGAAGCTTTCTTT

V gene: TRBV20-1
J gene: TRBJ2-3
D gene: TRBD2
clone size: NA
CDR3 protein: CSAGRTSGGTDTQYF
CDR3 DNA: TGCAGTGCCGGCCGGACTAGCGGGGGGACAGATACGCAGTATTTT

V gene: TRBV7-8
J gene: TRBJ1-5
D gene: NA
clone size: NA
CDR3 protein: CASSPDSVNQPQHF
CDR3 DNA: TGTGCCAGCAGCCCTGACAGCGTCAATCAGCCCCAGCATTTT

V gene: TRBV19
J gene: TRBJ1-5
D gene: NA
clone size: few
CDR3 protein: CASSIVTNQPQHF
CDR3 DNA: TGTGCCAGTAGTATAGTGACAAATCAGCCCCAGCATTTT

V gene: TRBV19
J gene: TRBJ2-1
D gene: TRBD1
clone size: few
CDR3 protein: CASSGTANNEQFF
CDR3 DNA: TGTGCCAGTAGTGGGACAGCGAACAATGAGCAGTTCTTC

V gene: TRBV24-1
J gene: TRBJ2-7
D gene: NA
clone size: NA
CDR3 protein: CATSDFGGYEQYF
CDR3 DNA: TGTGCCACCAGTGATTTTGGGGGGTACGAGCAGTACTTC

V gene: TRBV7-9
J gene: TRBJ2-7
D gene: NA
clone size: NA
CDR3 protein: CASSLARHDEQYF
CDR3 DNA: TGTGCCAGCAGCTTAGCGCGTCACGACGAGCAGTACTTC

V gene: TRBV19
J gene: TRBJ2-7
D gene: NA
clone size: NA
CDR3 protein: CASSIGRGIGPYEQYF
CDR3 DNA: TGTGCCAGTAGTATAGGTAGGGGGATAGGGCCCTACGAGCAGTACTTC

V gene: TRBV19
J gene: TRBJ2-7
D gene: TRBD2
clone size: NA
CDR3 protein: CASSNGLAQSYEQYF
CDR3 DNA: TGTGCCAGTAGTAACGGACTAGCGCAATCCTACGAGCAGTACTTC

V gene: TRBV25-1
J gene: TRBJ1-6
D gene: TRBD1
clone size: NA
CDR3 protein: CASSVAGQGNSPLHF
CDR3 DNA: TGTGCCAGCAGCGTAGCGGGACAGGGGAACTCACCCCTCCACTTT

V gene: TRBV24-1
J gene: TRBJ2-3
D gene: NA
clone size: NA
CDR3 protein: CATSDSRAYSTDTQYF
CDR3 DNA: TGTGCCACCAGTGACTCCCGGGCGTATAGCACAGATACGCAGTATTTT

V gene: TRBV24-1
J gene: TRBJ2-3
D gene: TRBD1
clone size: few
CDR3 protein: CATSTPDRTDTQYF
CDR3 DNA: TGTGCCACCAGTACGCCGGACAGGACCGATACGCAGTATTTT

V gene: TRBV10-1
J gene: TRBJ2-5
D gene: NA
clone size: NA
CDR3 protein: CAISESELAMDETQYF
CDR3 DNA: TGCGCCATCAGTGAGTCGGAGCTCGCCATGGACGAGACCCAGTACTTC

V gene: TRBV2
J gene: TRBJ2-1
D gene: NA
clone size: NA
CDR3 protein: CAIGPGGEQFF
CDR3 DNA: TGTGCCATCGGGCCAGGCGGTGAGCAGTTCTTC

V gene: TRBV10-3
J gene: TRBJ2-7
D gene: NA
clone size: few
CDR3 protein: CAISEGWRDSGQGEQYF
CDR3 DNA: TGTGCCATCAGTGAGGGTTGGCGGGACAGCGGCCAGGGGGAGCAGTACTTC